The following is a T cell receptor beta chain sequence with its context. These data belong to a study of shared T cell receptors in the human thymus. The method was immunoSEQ multiplex PCR; TCRdb's version includes in-frame clones alone and lacks a portion of them. The sample consists of approximately 660,000 clones, roughly 90% of them appearing once. The CDR3 runs 15 residues. With 4 bases removed from V and 0 bases from J, the gap between germline ends came to 10 bases. Per the germline V gene, CDR1 is MGHRA and CDR2 is YSYEKL. Separately, the same data were catalogued under a study of human thymus T cells. That source reports: Thymus pieces cut out during corrective heart surgery were the tissue that was used. Seemingly biased V and J gene usage marked thymic and blood repertoires. Among unrelated individuals, related research reported thymic repertoires that overlapped highly.

The sequenced material came from thymocytes. This receptor was identified in a boy under two years old with a congenital heart defect. The chain has TRBV4-1 and TRBJ1-5, with D perhaps matching TRBD1 (6 bases). CDR3 region: CASSRGQNSNQPQHF. The CDR3 nucleotides read TGCGCCAGCAGCCGAGGACAGAATAGCAATCAGCCCCAGCATTTT.